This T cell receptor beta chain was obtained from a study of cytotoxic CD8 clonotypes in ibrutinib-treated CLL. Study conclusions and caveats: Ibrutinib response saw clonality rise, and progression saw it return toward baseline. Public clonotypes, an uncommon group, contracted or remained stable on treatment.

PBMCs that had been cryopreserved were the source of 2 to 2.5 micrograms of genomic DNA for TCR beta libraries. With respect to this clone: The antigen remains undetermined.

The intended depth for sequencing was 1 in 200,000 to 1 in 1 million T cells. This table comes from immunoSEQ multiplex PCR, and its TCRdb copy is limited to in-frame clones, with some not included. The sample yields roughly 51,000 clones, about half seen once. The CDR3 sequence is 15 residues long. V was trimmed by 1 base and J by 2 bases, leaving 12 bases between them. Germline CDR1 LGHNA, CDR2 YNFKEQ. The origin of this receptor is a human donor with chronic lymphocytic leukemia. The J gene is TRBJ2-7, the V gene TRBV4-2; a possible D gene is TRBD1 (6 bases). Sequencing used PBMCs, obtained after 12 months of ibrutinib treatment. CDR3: CASSQGYRETYEQYF. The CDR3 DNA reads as TGTGCCAGCAGCCAAGGATACAGGGAGACCTACGAGCAGTACTTC.